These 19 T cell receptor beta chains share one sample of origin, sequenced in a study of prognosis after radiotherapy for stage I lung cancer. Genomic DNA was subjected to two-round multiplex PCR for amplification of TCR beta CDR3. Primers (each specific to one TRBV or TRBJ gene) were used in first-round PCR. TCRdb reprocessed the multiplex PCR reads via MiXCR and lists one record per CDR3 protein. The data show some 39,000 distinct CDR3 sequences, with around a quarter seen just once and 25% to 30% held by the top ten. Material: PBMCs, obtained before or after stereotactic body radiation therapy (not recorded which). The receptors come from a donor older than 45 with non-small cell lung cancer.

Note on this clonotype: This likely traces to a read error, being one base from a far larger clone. The CDR3 reads CASSYSIYWTGNYGYTF. The CDR3 nucleotides are TGTGCCAGCAGTTACTCGATATACTGGACAGGGAACTATGGCTACACCTTC. V usage is TRBV6-4 and J usage is TRBJ1-2, with TRBD1 matching over 8 bases. The CDR3 covers 17 residues. Germline CDR1 is MRHNA and CDR2 is SNTAGT.

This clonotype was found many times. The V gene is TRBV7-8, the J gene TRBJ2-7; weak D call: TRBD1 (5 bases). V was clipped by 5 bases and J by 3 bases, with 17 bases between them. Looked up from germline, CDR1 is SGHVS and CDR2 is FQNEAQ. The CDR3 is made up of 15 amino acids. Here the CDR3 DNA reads TGTGCCAGCAGCCAGGCGTATGGGGCCCTCTACGAGCAGTACTTC. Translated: CASSQAYGALYEQYF.

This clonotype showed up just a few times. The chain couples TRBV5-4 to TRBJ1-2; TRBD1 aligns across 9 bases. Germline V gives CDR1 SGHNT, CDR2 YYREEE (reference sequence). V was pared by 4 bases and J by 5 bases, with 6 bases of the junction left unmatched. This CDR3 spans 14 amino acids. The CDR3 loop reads CASSPTGQGYGYTF. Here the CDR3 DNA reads TGTGCCAGCAGCCCCACGGGACAGGGATATGGCTACACCTTC.

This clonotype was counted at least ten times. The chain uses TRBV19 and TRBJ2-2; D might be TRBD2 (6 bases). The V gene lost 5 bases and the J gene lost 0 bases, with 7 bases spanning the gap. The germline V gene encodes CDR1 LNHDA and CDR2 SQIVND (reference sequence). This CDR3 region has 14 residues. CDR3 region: CASSLATNTGELFF. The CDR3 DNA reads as TGTGCCAGTAGTCTAGCGACGAACACCGGGGAGCTGTTTTTT.

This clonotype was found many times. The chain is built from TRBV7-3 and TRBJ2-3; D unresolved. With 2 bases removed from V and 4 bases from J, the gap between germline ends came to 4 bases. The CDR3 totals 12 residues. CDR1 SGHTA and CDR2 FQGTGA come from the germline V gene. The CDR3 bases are TGTGCCAGCAGCTTAGGGGCAGATACGCAGTATTTT. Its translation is CASSLGADTQYF.

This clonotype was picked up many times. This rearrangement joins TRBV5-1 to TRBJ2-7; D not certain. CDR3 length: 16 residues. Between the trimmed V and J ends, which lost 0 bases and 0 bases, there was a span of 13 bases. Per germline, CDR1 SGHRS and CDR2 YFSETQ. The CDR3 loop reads CASSLGWLRSSYEQYF. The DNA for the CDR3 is TGCGCCAGCAGCTTGGGGTGGCTCAGGAGCTCCTACGAGCAGTACTTC.

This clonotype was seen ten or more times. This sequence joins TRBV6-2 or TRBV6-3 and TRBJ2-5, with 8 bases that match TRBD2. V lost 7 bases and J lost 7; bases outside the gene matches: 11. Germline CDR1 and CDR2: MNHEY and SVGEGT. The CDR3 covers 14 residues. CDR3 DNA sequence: TGTGCCAGCACCCGAGCGGGGGCCCCCAGGACCCAGTACTTC. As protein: CASTRAGAPRTQYF.

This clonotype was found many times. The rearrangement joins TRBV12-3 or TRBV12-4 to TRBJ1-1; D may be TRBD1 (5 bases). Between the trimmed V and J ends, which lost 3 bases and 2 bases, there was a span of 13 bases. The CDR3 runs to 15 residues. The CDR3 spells CASSFWDGQNTEAFF. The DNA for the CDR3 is TGTGCCAGCAGTTTTTGGGACGGACAAAACACTGAAGCTTTCTTT.

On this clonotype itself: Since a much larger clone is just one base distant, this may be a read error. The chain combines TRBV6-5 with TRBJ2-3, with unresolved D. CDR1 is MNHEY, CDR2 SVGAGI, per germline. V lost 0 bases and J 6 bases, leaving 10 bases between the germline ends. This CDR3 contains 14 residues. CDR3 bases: TGTGCCAGCAGTTACTCGAAGGGTCATGATACGCAGTATTTT. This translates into CASSYSKGHDTQYF.

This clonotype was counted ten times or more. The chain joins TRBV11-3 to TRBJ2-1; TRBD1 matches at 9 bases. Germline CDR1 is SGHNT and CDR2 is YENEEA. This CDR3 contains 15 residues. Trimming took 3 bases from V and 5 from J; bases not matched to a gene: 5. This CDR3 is CASSLHGTGNNEQFF. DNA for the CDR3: TGTGCCAGCAGCTTGCACGGGACAGGGAACAATGAGCAGTTCTTC.

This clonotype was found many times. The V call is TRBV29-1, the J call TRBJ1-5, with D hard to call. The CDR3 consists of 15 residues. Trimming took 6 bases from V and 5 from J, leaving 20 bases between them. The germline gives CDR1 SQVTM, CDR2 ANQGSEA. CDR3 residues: CSVAVQMGDDQPQHF. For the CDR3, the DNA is TGCAGCGTCGCCGTCCAAATGGGCGACGATCAGCCCCAGCATTTT.

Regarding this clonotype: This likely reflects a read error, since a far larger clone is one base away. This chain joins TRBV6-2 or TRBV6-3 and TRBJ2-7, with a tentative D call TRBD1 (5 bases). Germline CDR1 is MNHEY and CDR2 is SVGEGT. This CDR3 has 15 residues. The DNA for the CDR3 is TGTTCCAGCAGTTACTCGTGGCAGGGCCCTCGCGAGCAGTACTTC. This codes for CSSSYSWQGPREQYF.

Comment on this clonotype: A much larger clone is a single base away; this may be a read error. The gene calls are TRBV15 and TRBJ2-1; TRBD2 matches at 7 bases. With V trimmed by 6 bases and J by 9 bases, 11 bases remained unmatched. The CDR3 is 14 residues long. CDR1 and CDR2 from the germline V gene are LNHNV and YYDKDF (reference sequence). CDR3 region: CATRGRAGSSEQFF. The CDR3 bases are TGTGCCACCAGGGGGCGAGCGGGAAGCAGTGAGCAGTTCTTC.

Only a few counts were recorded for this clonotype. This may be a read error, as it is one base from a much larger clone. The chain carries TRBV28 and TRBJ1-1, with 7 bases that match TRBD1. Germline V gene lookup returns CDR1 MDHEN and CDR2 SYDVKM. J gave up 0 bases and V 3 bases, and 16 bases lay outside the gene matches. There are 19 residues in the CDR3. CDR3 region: CASSFITYRGQSLNTEAFF. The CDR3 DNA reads TGTGCCAGCAGTTTTATTACGTACCGGGGACAGTCTTTGAACACTGAAGCTTTCTTT.

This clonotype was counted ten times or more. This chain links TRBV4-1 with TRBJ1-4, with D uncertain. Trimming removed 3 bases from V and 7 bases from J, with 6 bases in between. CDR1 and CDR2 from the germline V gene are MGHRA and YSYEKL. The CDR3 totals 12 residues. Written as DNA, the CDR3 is TGCGCCAGCAGCCAGCCCTTTGAAAAACTGTTTTTT. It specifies CASSQPFEKLFF.

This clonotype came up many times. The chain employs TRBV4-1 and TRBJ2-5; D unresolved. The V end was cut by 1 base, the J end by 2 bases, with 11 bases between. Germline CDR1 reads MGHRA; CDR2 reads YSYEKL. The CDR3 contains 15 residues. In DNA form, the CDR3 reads TGCGCCAGCAGCCAAGGATCTAGTCGACAAGAGACCCAGTACTTC. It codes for CASSQGSSRQETQYF.

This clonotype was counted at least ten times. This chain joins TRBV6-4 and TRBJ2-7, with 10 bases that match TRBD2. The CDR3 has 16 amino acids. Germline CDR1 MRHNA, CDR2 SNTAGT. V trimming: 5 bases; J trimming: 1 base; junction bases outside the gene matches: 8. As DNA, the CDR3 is TGTGCCAGCAGTCGGGCTAGCGGGAGCCCGTCCTACGAGCAGTACTTC. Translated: CASSRASGSPSYEQYF.

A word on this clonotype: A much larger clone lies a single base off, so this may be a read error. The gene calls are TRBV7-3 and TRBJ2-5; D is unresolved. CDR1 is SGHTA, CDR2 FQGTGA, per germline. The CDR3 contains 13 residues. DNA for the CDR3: TGTGCCAGCAGCCTCGCCTCCCAAGAGACCAAGTACTTC. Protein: CASSLASQETKYF.

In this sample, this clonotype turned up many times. The CDR3 region is CSARGIFEQFF. CDR3 nucleotide sequence: TGCAGTGCTAGAGGAATATTTGAGCAGTTCTTC. This chain links TRBV20-1 with TRBJ2-1, with D uncertain. The germline V gene has CDR1 DFQATT and CDR2 SNEGSKA (reference sequence). There are 11 residues in the CDR3. The V end was cut by 1 base, the J end by 9 bases, with 7 bases between.